The 19 T cell receptor beta chains listed next were all sequenced from one sample in a study of cytomegalovirus exposure and HLA in healthy donors. 60 Vbeta and 13 Jbeta primers were used in PCR. Repertoires were generated with immunoSEQ multiplex PCR, while TCRdb's copy carries only in-frame clones and drops some. The table records around 150,000 clones, over 60% of them present only once. Sequenced sample: PBMCs. The receptors originated from a man aged 35-49 years in good health and CMV-seronegative.

The J gene is TRBJ2-5, the V gene TRBV2; D perhaps matches TRBD1 (7 bases). CDR1 is SNHLY, CDR2 FYNNEI, per germline. V lost 8 bases to trimming and J lost 2 bases, with 15 bases between them. CDR3 length equals 14 residues. The CDR3 DNA is TGTGCCAGCCAGGGACAGAGCGGGCAAGAGACCCAGTACTTC. Amino acid sequence: CASQGQSGQETQYF.

The chain carries TRBV7-3 and TRBJ2-5; 9 nucleotides match TRBD1. The CDR3 spans 15 residues. Germline-derived CDR1 and CDR2 are SGHTA and FQGTGA. Trimming took 5 bases from V and 4 from J; bases not matched to a gene: 8. The CDR3 reads CASSPSGTGRETQYF. CDR3 bases: TGTGCCAGCAGCCCATCCGGGACAGGGCGAGAGACCCAGTACTTC.

This clone was picked up a small number of times. The V gene is TRBV10-3, the J gene TRBJ2-7, with 8 bases that match TRBD1. The trim removed 9 bases at V and 0 bases at J, leaving 10 bases unmatched. The germline V gene has CDR1 ENHRY and CDR2 SYGVKD. The CDR3 contains 15 residues. The CDR3 protein is CAMREGQASSYEQYF. The CDR3, as DNA: TGTGCCATGAGAGAGGGACAGGCCAGCTCCTACGAGCAGTACTTC.

The chain joins TRBV6-6 to TRBJ2-7, with 9 bases fitting TRBD1. V gave up 6 bases and J gave up 6 bases; unmatched junction bases: 6. Germline assignment: CDR1 MNHNY and CDR2 SVGAGI (reference sequence). The CDR3 extends over 13 amino acids. The CDR3 is CASRPGQGGEQYF. DNA for the CDR3: TGTGCCAGCAGACCGGGACAGGGAGGCGAGCAGTACTTC.

V usage is TRBV6-5 and J usage is TRBJ1-2; 7 bases are a match to TRBD1. This CDR3 has 12 residues. V lost 11 bases, J lost 2 bases, and 5 bases stayed unmatched. Per the germline V gene, CDR1 is MNHEY and CDR2 is SVGAGI. The CDR3 loop reads CAGRDSNYGYTF. As DNA, the CDR3 is TGTGCCGGAAGGGACAGCAACTATGGCTACACCTTC.

The chain couples TRBV19 to TRBJ2-4; TRBD2 agrees at 7 bases. The CDR3 runs 15 residues. Trimming cost V 3 bases and J 7 bases; bases outside gene matches: 9. Germline CDR1 and CDR2: LNHDA and SQIVND (reference sequence). The CDR3 DNA reads as TGTGCCAGTAGTATTGCCCTGGGGCGGGGGAACATTCAGTACTTC. It encodes CASSIALGRGNIQYF.

This CDR3 is CAPEPGLWPYEQYF. CDR3 coding DNA: TGTGCCCCCGAACCCGGGTTATGGCCCTACGAGCAGTACTTC. The J gene is TRBJ2-7, the V gene TRBV19; D not certain. This CDR3 spans 14 amino acids. Deletions cut 11 bases from V and 2 bases from J, with 19 bases between. CDR1 is LNHDA, CDR2 SQIVND, per germline (reference sequence). Using reference TRBV19 and TRBJ2-7 for the parts outside the CDR3, the full variable domain is DGGITQSPKYLFRKEGQNVTLSCEQNLNHDAMYWYRQDPGQGLRLIYYSQIVNDFQKGDIAEGYSVSREKKESFPLTVTSAQKNPTAFYLCAPEPGLWPYEQYFGPGTRLTVT.

The rearrangement uses TRBV6-5 and TRBJ1-1; D is undetermined. CDR1 and CDR2 from the germline V gene are MNHEY and SVGAGI. There are 14 residues in the CDR3. V lost 4 bases to trimming and J lost 1 base, with 10 bases between them. DNA of the CDR3: TGTGCCAGCAGTTCGGAGACCACGAACACTGAAGCTTTCTTT. Amino acid sequence: CASSSETTNTEAFF.

The chain carries TRBV19 and TRBJ2-7; no reliable D call. This CDR3 has 14 amino acids. Trimming removed 6 bases from V and 7 bases from J, with 19 bases in between. Looked up from germline, CDR1 is LNHDA and CDR2 is SQIVND (reference sequence). This CDR3 reads CASSMSVFPPEQYF. CDR3 in DNA: TGTGCCAGTAGCATGTCAGTTTTCCCACCGGAGCAGTACTTC.

The chain links TRBV7-2 to TRBJ2-7; D remains unclear. This CDR3 region has 15 residues. Germline assignment: CDR1 SGHTA and CDR2 FQGNSA. The V gene lost 0 bases and the J gene lost 2 bases, with 11 bases spanning the gap. The CDR3 loop reads CASSLAPGIPYEQYF. CDR3 DNA: TGTGCCAGCAGCTTAGCTCCGGGTATCCCCTACGAGCAGTACTTC. The variable domain in full, with the rest retrieved from reference TRBV7-2 and TRBJ2-7, is GAGVSQSPSNKVTEKGKDVELRCDPISGHTALYWYRQSLGQGLEFLIYFQGNSAPDKSGLPSDRFSAERTGGSVSTLTIQRTQQEDSAVYLCASSLAPGIPYEQYFGPGTRLTVT.

V and J are TRBV7-8 and TRBJ2-1; D not certain. The germline V gene encodes CDR1 SGHVS and CDR2 FQNEAQ. V was pared by 5 bases and J by 2 bases, with 7 bases between. CDR3 length equals 13 residues. The CDR3 here is CASSLGAYNEQFF. The CDR3 coding sequence is TGTGCCAGCAGCCTAGGCGCCTACAATGAGCAGTTCTTC. The full variable domain, completed using reference TRBV7-8 and TRBJ2-1, is GAGVSQSPRYKVAKRGQDVALRCDPISGHVSLFWYQQALGQGPEFLTYFQNEAQLDKSGLPSDRFFAERPEGSVSTLKIQRTQQEDSAVYLCASSLGAYNEQFFGPGTRLTVL.

The chain couples TRBV30 to TRBJ2-7; a weak D match, TRBD1 (6 bases). The CDR3 has 15 amino acids. The V gene lost 2 bases and the J gene lost 2 bases, with 16 bases spanning the gap. CDR1 is GTSNPN, CDR2 SVGIG, per germline (reference sequence). The CDR3 is CAWSHEGVRTYEQYF. In DNA, the CDR3 is TGTGCCTGGAGTCACGAGGGGGTGCGGACCTACGAGCAGTACTTC.

CDR3: CASGLSPVEQFF. The CDR3 DNA reads as TGTGCTAGTGGTTTAAGCCCGGTTGAGCAGTTCTTC. The chain carries TRBV12-5 and TRBJ2-1; D remains ambiguous. The germline CDR1 and CDR2 sequences are LGHNT and FRNRAP. V lost 3 bases to trimming and J lost 9 bases, with 9 bases between them. The CDR3 has 12 amino acids.

The chain joins TRBV19 to TRBJ1-2, with 9 bases that match TRBD1. The CDR3 totals 16 residues. V dropped 6 bases and J dropped 8; count of bases not matched to a gene: 16. The germline V gene encodes CDR1 LNHDA and CDR2 SQIVND (reference sequence). CDR3 region: CASRPGTGMLTMGYTF. DNA of the CDR3: TGTGCCAGTAGGCCGGGGACAGGGATGTTAACTATGGGCTACACCTTC. The full variable domain, in which reference TRBV19 and TRBJ1-2 provide the parts outside the CDR3, is DGGITQSPKYLFRKEGQNVTLSCEQNLNHDAMYWYRQDPGQGLRLIYYSQIVNDFQKGDIAEGYSVSREKKESFPLTVTSAQKNPTAFYLCASRPGTGMLTMGYTFGSGTRLTVV.

This clone was observed a few times. The V gene is TRBV30, the J gene TRBJ1-1; 7 nucleotides agree with TRBD1. V trimming: 8 bases; J trimming: 4 bases; junction bases outside the gene matches: 10. The CDR3 covers 13 residues. CDR1 and CDR2 from the germline V gene are GTSNPN and SVGIG (reference sequence). CDR3 amino acids: CARDRTGATEAFF. For the CDR3, the DNA is TGTGCCCGAGATCGAACAGGGGCCACTGAAGCTTTCTTT. The variable domain in full, completed from reference TRBV30 and TRBJ1-1, reads SQTIHQWPATLVQPVGSPLSLECTVEGTSNPNLYWYRQAAGRGLQLLFYSVGIGQISSEVPQNLSASRPQDRQFILSSKKLLLSDSGFYLCARDRTGATEAFFGQGTRLTVV.

This clone was detected only once. V usage is TRBV4-2 and J usage is TRBJ2-1, with 9 bases that match TRBD2. CDR1 is LGHNA, CDR2 YNFKEQ, per germline. After removal of 3 bases from V and 0 bases from J, the junction contained 6 bases not matched to a gene. CDR3 length equals 17 residues. This CDR3 is CASSQRTSATSYNEQFF. The CDR3 DNA sequence: TGTGCCAGCAGCCAGAGGACTAGCGCTACCTCCTACAATGAGCAGTTCTTC.

The gene calls are TRBV6-1 and TRBJ2-3; 9 positions agree with TRBD1. The CDR3 sequence is 15 residues long. Germline V gene lookup returns CDR1 MNHNS and CDR2 SASEGT. The V and J ends lost 4 bases and 6 bases, in that order; junction bases with no gene match: 8. CDR3 DNA sequence: TGTGCCAGCAGTGGATCGACAGGGGGAAAGGATACGCAGTATTTT. This gives the protein CASSGSTGGKDTQYF.

This CDR3 reads CSVEDRVGGPSGEQFF. In DNA, the CDR3 is TGCAGCGTTGAAGATCGGGTGGGAGGGCCCTCCGGGGAGCAGTTCTTC. The chain has TRBV29-1 and TRBJ2-1; the match to TRBD2 covers 7 bases. CDR1 and CDR2 from the germline V gene are SQVTM and ANQGSEA. The CDR3 runs to 16 residues. V lost 0 bases and J lost 10; bases outside the gene matches: 15.

This clone was seen more than once but under ten times. The J gene is TRBJ1-2, the V gene TRBV29-1; TRBD1 matches 7 bases. This CDR3 is 12 amino acids long. CDR1 and CDR2 (germline): SQVTM, ANQGSEA. Trimming removed 6 bases from V and 4 bases from J; junction bases left unmatched: 5. CDR3 DNA sequence: TGCAGCGTGCTGACAGGGAGCTATGGCTACACCTTC. Its translation is CSVLTGSYGYTF.